This T cell receptor (beta chain) came from a study of early T cells in non-severe SARS-CoV-2 infection. Study-level information: The chains were unpaired, and the sequenced material was bulk RNA from unsorted whole blood. General observations from the study: Anti-spike CD8 responses were favored by VDJdb matching, which missed private and CD4 specificities.

Germline CDR1 and CDR2: LNHNV and YYDKDF (reference sequence). V dropped 5 bases and J dropped 1; count of bases not matched to a gene: 11. The CDR3 has 19 amino acids. The protocol attached unique molecular identifiers to individual cDNA molecules. TCRdb fed the 5' RACE reads into MiXCR, producing one record per CDR3 protein. The data show about 110,000 distinct CDR3 sequences, roughly 12% seen once. With regard to this clonotype: As yet, its antigen is unknown.

This TCR derives from an adult who was a healthcare worker with PCR-confirmed SARS-CoV-2 infection or an uninfected control (not recorded which). The chain carries TRBV15 and TRBJ2-6; 10 nucleotides agree with TRBD1. Here the sequenced sample was whole blood, taken at baseline. The CDR3, as DNA: TGTGCCACCAGCGGGCACCGGGACAGGGGAATATCTGGGGCCAACGTCCTGACTTTC. Amino acid sequence: CATSGHRDRGISGANVLTF. Using reference TRBV15 and TRBJ2-6 for the parts outside the CDR3, the full variable domain is DAMVIQNPRYQVTQFGKPVTLSCSQTLNHNVMYWYQQKSSQAPKLLFHYYDKDFNNEADTPDNFQSRRPNTSFCFLDIRSPGLGDTAMYLCATSGHRDRGISGANVLTFGAGSRLTVL.